The 15 T cell receptor beta chains reported below all come from one sample, sequenced in a study of blood T cell repertoires in COVID-19. Method: immunoSEQ multiplex PCR; TCRdb's copy keeps in-frame clones and lacks some. The sample has fewer than 200,000 clones; approximately 88% are singletons. Sequencing input: PBMCs or T cells enriched from blood (not recorded which). These receptors all come from a woman between 18 and 29 years old who had recovered from COVID-19.

The V and J genes are TRBV10-1 and TRBJ1-1, with a weak D call TRBD1 (6 bases). V lost 5 bases and J 2 bases, leaving 9 bases between the germline ends. The CDR3 loop spans 13 amino acids. Per germline, CDR1 WNHNN and CDR2 SYGVQD (reference sequence). The CDR3 protein is CASSNRDNTEAFF. The CDR3 DNA follows: TGCGCCAGCAGTAACAGGGATAACACTGAAGCTTTCTTT.

V gene TRBV7-9 combines with J gene TRBJ1-5; 7 bases agree with TRBD1. The CDR3 extends over 14 amino acids. Germline CDR1 reads SEHNR; CDR2 reads FQNEAQ (reference sequence). V lost 4 bases, J lost 5 bases, and 5 bases stayed unmatched. The CDR3 region has the DNA TGTGCCAGCAGCTCTTTTGACAGGGATCAGCCCCAGCATTTT. This codes for CASSSFDRDQPQHF. Full variable domain (outside the CDR3, taken from reference TRBV7-9 and TRBJ1-5): DTGVSQNPRHKITKRGQNVTFRCDPISEHNRLYWYRQTLGQGPEFLTYFQNEAQLEKSRLLSDRFSAERPKGSFSTLEIQRTEQGDSAMYLCASSSFDRDQPQHFGDGTRLSIL.

V is TRBV15 and J is TRBJ1-5, with 7 nucleotides matching TRBD1. Germline CDR1 reads LNHNV; CDR2 reads YYDKDF (reference sequence). The CDR3 consists of 15 residues. The ends lost 0 bases at V and 4 bases at J; junction bases unmatched: 3. DNA for the CDR3: TGTGCCACCAGCAGAGATGGGGACAGAAATCAGCCCCAGCATTTT. It specifies CATSRDGDRNQPQHF.

The table lists this clone with a count of one. The chain couples TRBV6-1 to TRBJ1-4, with 11 bases identical to TRBD1. The CDR3 has 16 residues. V lost 4 bases to trimming and J lost 8 bases; unmatched junction nucleotides: 9. Germline CDR1 is MNHNS and CDR2 is SASEGT. The CDR3 DNA reads TGTGCCAGCAGTGGGAGCGGACAGGGGGCTTGGGAAAAACTGTTTTTT. As protein: CASSGSGQGAWEKLFF.

The V and J genes are TRBV28 and TRBJ2-1; 12 positions agree with TRBD2. Germline V gene sequence: CDR1 MDHEN, CDR2 SYDVKM. This CDR3 is 16 amino acids long. V shed 5 bases and J 6 bases; nucleotides not matched to a gene: 8. The CDR3 protein is CASSPRLAGVGNEQFF. The CDR3 DNA sequence: TGTGCCAGCAGTCCCCGACTAGCGGGAGTCGGCAATGAGCAGTTCTTC.

This sequence joins TRBV10-3 and TRBJ2-3; D call uncertain. Trimming pared 0 bases from V and 7 bases from J, leaving 8 bases between. This CDR3 comprises 13 residues. The V gene's germline CDR1 is ENHRY and CDR2 SYGVKD. The CDR3 protein is CAISESRGNTQYF. DNA of the CDR3: TGTGCCATCAGTGAGTCGAGAGGAAATACGCAGTATTTT.

The chain uses TRBV6-2 or TRBV6-3 and TRBJ2-7; TRBD2 matches at 8 bases. The CDR3 has 14 amino acids. V lost 6 bases, J lost 6 bases, and 10 bases stayed unmatched. Germline V gene data show CDR1 as MNHEY and CDR2 as SVGEGT. This CDR3 reads CASSAPGGEGEQYF. In DNA, the CDR3 is TGTGCCAGCAGCGCCCCGGGGGGGGAAGGCGAGCAGTACTTC.

This chain links TRBV20-1 with TRBJ2-1; weak D call: TRBD1 (6 bases). The CDR3 spans 11 residues. Germline lookup yields CDR1 DFQATT and CDR2 SNEGSKA (reference sequence). V was shortened by 7 bases and J by 3 bases, with 7 bases between the two germline ends. The CDR3 is CSVGGYNEQFF. The CDR3 nucleotides read TGCAGTGTAGGGGGCTACAATGAGCAGTTCTTC.

The chain links TRBV2 to TRBJ1-5; no definite D call. The germline CDR1 and CDR2 sequences are SNHLY and FYNNEI. Trimming cost V 3 bases and J 5 bases, with 8 bases left between them. The CDR3 has 13 amino acids. For the CDR3, the DNA is TGTGCCAGCAGTGACACAGCTTATCAGCCCCAGCATTTT. Encoded protein: CASSDTAYQPQHF.

The rearrangement joins TRBV2 to TRBJ2-5; D gene unclear. There are 14 residues in the CDR3. Germline assignment: CDR1 SNHLY and CDR2 FYNNEI. Trimming took off 4 bases at V and 3 bases at J, with 12 bases between the two ends. CDR3 residues: CASSVTTREETQYF. The CDR3 DNA reads TGTGCCAGCAGTGTCACTACACGGGAAGAGACCCAGTACTTC.

The rearrangement links TRBV7-2 to TRBJ2-7, with D perhaps TRBD1 (6 bases). The CDR3 covers 15 residues. Germline V lookup: CDR1 SGHTA, CDR2 FQGNSA. Trimming stripped 5 bases from V and 0 bases from J, with 14 bases between. The CDR3 region is CASSDRDISSYEQYF. CDR3 nucleotide sequence: TGTGCCAGCAGCGACCGGGACATCAGCTCCTACGAGCAGTACTTC.

This clone occurred once. The junction and the germline gene differ at one end; a read error may be behind it. The gene calls are TRBV7-9 and TRBJ1-4; 10 nucleotides match TRBD1. CDR1 is SEHNR and CDR2 is FQNEAQ in the germline V gene (reference sequence). The CDR3 extends over 12 amino acids. The CDR3 spells CASSRGAGQGIF. The CDR3 DNA follows: TGTGCCAGCAGCCGGGGCGCGGGACAGGGGATTTTT.

The chain couples TRBV6-5 to TRBJ2-1; D is undetermined. Germline V gene lookup returns CDR1 MNHEY and CDR2 SVGAGI. With 3 bases removed from V and 10 bases from J, the gap between germline ends came to 13 bases. This CDR3 region has 13 residues. The CDR3 sequence is CASSYYPRREQFF. The CDR3 DNA follows: TGTGCCAGCAGTTATTACCCCCGCCGGGAGCAGTTCTTC.

V gene TRBV7-9 combines with J gene TRBJ1-2, with TRBD1 matching over 7 bases. Trimming removed 5 bases from V and 6 bases from J; junction bases left unmatched: 9. Per the germline V gene, CDR1 is SEHNR and CDR2 is FQNEAQ (reference sequence). The CDR3 consists of 14 residues. The CDR3 spells CASSLETGTNGYTF. The DNA of the CDR3 is TGTGCCAGCAGCCTGGAGACAGGGACAAATGGCTACACCTTC.

V is TRBV2 and J is TRBJ2-1; 12 nucleotides agree with TRBD2. CDR3 length equals 16 residues. Germline trimming cut 7 bases from V and 2 bases from J; bases unmatched to any gene: 6. Germline assignment: CDR1 SNHLY and CDR2 FYNNEI. The CDR3 DNA reads as TGTGCCAGCACGATGACTAGCGGGGGCCCCTACAATGAGCAGTTCTTC. It encodes CASTMTSGGPYNEQFF.